This T cell receptor (beta chain) was recorded in a study of monozygotic twins with cystic fibrosis. Study-level findings and limits: Age, concordance and disease severity did not associate with shared CDR3 numbers.

Assay used: immunoSEQ multiplex PCR; TCRdb lists only in-frame clones, some missing. The table has 20,000 to 25,000 clones, over 95% seen once. With 3 bases removed from V and 1 base from J, the gap between germline ends came to 18 bases. Germline V gene data show CDR1 as MGHRA and CDR2 as YSYEKL. The CDR3 spans 17 residues. The count of this clone is one. What it recognizes is unknown. This TCR came from a girl between 5 and 17 years old with cystic fibrosis. What was sequenced was blood. The chain carries TRBV4-1 and TRBJ2-5; D might be TRBD1 (6 bases). DNA for the CDR3: TGCGCCAGCAGCCAGTCGCAGACAGGAGGATTCCAAGAGACCCAGTACTTC. Translated: CASSQSQTGGFQETQYF.